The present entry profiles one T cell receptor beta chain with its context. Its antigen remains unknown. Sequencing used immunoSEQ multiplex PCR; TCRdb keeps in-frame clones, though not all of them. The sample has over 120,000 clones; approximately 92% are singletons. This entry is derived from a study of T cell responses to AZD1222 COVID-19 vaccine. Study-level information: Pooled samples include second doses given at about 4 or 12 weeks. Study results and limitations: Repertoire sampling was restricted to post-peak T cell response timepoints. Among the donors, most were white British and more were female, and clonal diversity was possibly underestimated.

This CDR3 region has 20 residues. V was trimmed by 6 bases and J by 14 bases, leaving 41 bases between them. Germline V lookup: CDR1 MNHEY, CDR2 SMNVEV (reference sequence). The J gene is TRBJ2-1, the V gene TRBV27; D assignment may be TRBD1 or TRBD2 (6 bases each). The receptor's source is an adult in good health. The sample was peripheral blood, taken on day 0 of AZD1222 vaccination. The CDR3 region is CASRPRRLGGPHSITVREFF. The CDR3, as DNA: TGTGCCAGCAGGCCTCGCCGCCTGGGGGGCCCCCATTCAATCACCGTTCGTGAGTTCTTC.